One sample yielded the 26 T cell receptor beta chains listed below, sequenced in a study of CD8 T cells in Susac syndrome. The RNA input was about 0.45 to 1 ug, and it was reverse transcribed with random hexamers. Each CDR3 protein gets one entry after TCRdb re-called the immunoSEQ multiplex PCR reads with MiXCR. In the table there are 200,000 or so distinct CDR3 sequences, about 96% of which are singletons. The sequenced sample consisted of CD4+ T cells from PBMCs. These receptors were obtained from a human donor with multiple sclerosis.

The rearrangement joins TRBV7-3 to TRBJ1-2; 9 nucleotides line up with TRBD1. CDR1 is SGHTA and CDR2 is FQGTGA in the germline V gene. The CDR3 runs 16 residues. After removal of 5 bases from V and 7 bases from J, the junction contained 14 bases not matched to a gene. This chain's CDR3 is CASSITGGAELGGYTF. DNA for the CDR3: TGTGCCAGCAGCATCACAGGGGGCGCGGAATTGGGTGGCTACACCTTC.

The genes are TRBV20-1 and TRBJ2-7; the D gene is possibly TRBD2 (7 bases). Germline-derived CDR1 and CDR2 are DFQATT and SNEGSKA (reference sequence). V shed 2 bases and J shed 7 bases, with 15 bases lying between them. The CDR3 is 13 residues long. CDR3 sequence: CSARSGGRSEQYF. The CDR3 DNA reads as TGCAGTGCTAGATCCGGGGGGCGTTCGGAGCAGTACTTC.

This chain joins TRBV30 and TRBJ2-1; 7 positions agree with TRBD1. CDR3 length: 13 amino acids. Germline V gives CDR1 GTSNPN, CDR2 SVGIG (reference sequence). With V trimmed by 4 bases and J by 9 bases, 9 bases remained unmatched. CDR3 amino acids: CAWNRGQRIEQFF. The DNA of the CDR3 is TGTGCCTGGAACAGGGGACAGAGGATTGAGCAGTTCTTC.

The V call is TRBV15, the J call TRBJ1-4; no clear D gene. Germline V gene data show CDR1 as LNHNV and CDR2 as YYDKDF (reference sequence). CDR3 length: 13 amino acids. Trimming shortened V by 0 bases and J by 5 bases, and 4 bases separated the two germline ends. The CDR3 region is CATSRDKNEKLFF. DNA for the CDR3: TGTGCCACCAGCAGAGATAAAAATGAAAAACTGTTTTTT.

The chain joins TRBV12-3 or TRBV12-4 to TRBJ1-1; 9 positions agree with TRBD1. The CDR3 runs 12 residues. The trim removed 6 bases at V and 10 bases at J, leaving 6 bases unmatched. The CDR3 region is CASSPNRGRAFF. CDR3 nucleotides: TGTGCCAGCAGCCCTAACAGGGGGCGAGCTTTCTTT.

This chain connects TRBV27 to TRBJ2-2, with 13 bases aligning to TRBD2. J gave up 1 base and V 11 bases, and 7 bases lay outside the gene matches. Germline CDR1 MNHEY, CDR2 SMNVEV (reference sequence). The CDR3 totals 16 residues. The CDR3 DNA reads TGTGCCTCCGTGAGACTAGCGGGAGGGAACACCGGGGAGCTGTTTTTT. Its protein product is CASVRLAGGNTGELFF.

This clonotype showed up just once. The chain employs TRBV12-3 or TRBV12-4 and TRBJ1-3; no clear D gene. The CDR3 is made up of 12 amino acids. V dropped 6 bases and J dropped 3 bases, with 6 bases sitting between them. The DNA for the CDR3 is TGTGCCAGCAGCGTTAGTGGAAACACCATATATTTT. Amino acid sequence: CASSVSGNTIYF.

This clonotype showed up just once. CDR3 in amino acids: CSARDTGLIYGEQFF. The DNA of the CDR3 is TGCAGTGCTAGAGATACCGGACTAATCTACGGTGAGCAGTTCTTC. The chain employs TRBV20-1 and TRBJ2-1, with D tentatively TRBD2 (6 bases). V gave up 0 bases and J gave up 9 bases, with 18 bases separating them. CDR1 and CDR2 from the germline V gene are DFQATT and SNEGSKA (reference sequence). This CDR3 is 15 amino acids long.

This clonotype came up once. V gene TRBV20-1 combines with J gene TRBJ1-1; maybe TRBD1 (5 bases). Looked up from germline, CDR1 is DFQATT and CDR2 is SNEGSKA (reference sequence). Trimming pared 1 base from V and 4 bases from J, leaving 13 bases between. The CDR3 loop spans 14 amino acids. CDR3 protein: CSARGGVPSTEAFF. CDR3 DNA sequence: TGCAGTGCTAGAGGGGGGGTTCCGAGCACTGAAGCTTTCTTT.

The chain employs TRBV5-1 and TRBJ1-1, with D perhaps matching TRBD1 (6 bases). The V gene's germline CDR1 is SGHRS and CDR2 YFSETQ. Trimming cost V 0 bases and J 5 bases, with 8 bases left between them. The CDR3 is made up of 13 amino acids. As DNA, the CDR3 is TGCGCCAGCAGCTTGGTTCAGGGGACTGAAGCTTTCTTT. This encodes CASSLVQGTEAFF.

This chain connects TRBV7-3 to TRBJ2-3; D is ambiguous. CDR1 is SGHTA and CDR2 is FQGTGA in the germline V gene. The V end was cut by 4 bases, the J end by 2 bases, with 4 bases between. The CDR3 has 12 residues. CDR3 protein: CASSSNTDTQYF. CDR3 sequence (DNA): TGTGCCAGCAGCTCCAACACAGATACGCAGTATTTT.

CDR3: CSALLGGGDEQFF. CDR3 coding DNA: TGCAGTGCCCTCCTCGGAGGCGGCGATGAGCAGTTCTTC. The chain combines TRBV20-1 with TRBJ2-1, with a weak D call TRBD2 (5 bases). This CDR3 spans 13 amino acids. CDR1 DFQATT and CDR2 SNEGSKA come from the germline V gene (reference sequence). Trimming shortened V by 6 bases and J by 8 bases, and 17 bases separated the two germline ends.

V usage is TRBV9 and J usage is TRBJ2-3; perhaps TRBD2 as D (6 bases). The germline V and J ends were trimmed by 4 bases and 4 bases, with 25 bases remaining between them. CDR1 SGDLS and CDR2 YYNGEE come from the germline V gene. The CDR3 covers 18 residues. CDR3 protein: CASSRGGAGKAFPDTQYF. DNA of the CDR3: TGTGCCAGCAGCCGGGGCGGGGCGGGTAAGGCCTTCCCAGATACGCAGTATTTT. The whole variable domain, filled in from reference TRBV9 and TRBJ2-3, reads DSGVTQTPKHLITATGQRVTLRCSPRSGDLSVYWYQQSLDQGLQFLIQYYNGEERAKGNILERFSAQQFPDLHSELNLSSLELGDSALYFCASSRGGAGKAFPDTQYFGPGTRLTVL.

V and J are TRBV18 and TRBJ1-1, with no clear D. The CDR3 has 15 residues. Germline V lookup: CDR1 KGHSH, CDR2 LQKENI. Trimming cost V 3 bases and J 4 bases, with 15 bases left between them. In nucleotides, the CDR3 is TGTGCCAGCTCACCCCTTAAGGTCGGCGGCACTGAAGCTTTCTTT. It specifies CASSPLKVGGTEAFF.

This chain uses TRBV7-9 with TRBJ2-7, with TRBD1 matching 9 bases. Germline lookup yields CDR1 SEHNR and CDR2 FQNEAQ (reference sequence). V dropped 5 bases and J dropped 1; count of bases not matched to a gene: 6. This CDR3 contains 15 residues. DNA of the CDR3: TGTGCCAGCAGCCCTGGACAGGGGCATTCCTACGAGCAGTACTTC. Translated, it gives CASSPGQGHSYEQYF.

The chain combines TRBV6-1 with TRBJ2-1; 11 nucleotides agree with TRBD2. The V and J ends lost 8 bases and 6 bases, in that order; junction bases with no gene match: 12. Germline CDR1 is MNHNS and CDR2 is SASEGT. CDR3 length: 16 residues. CDR3 sequence: CASGGLAGMSLNEQFF. The CDR3 region has the DNA TGTGCCAGCGGAGGACTAGCGGGTATGAGTCTCAATGAGCAGTTCTTC.

The genes are TRBV12-3 or TRBV12-4 and TRBJ2-7, with D uncertain. With 6 bases removed from V and 0 bases from J, the gap between germline ends came to 9 bases. The CDR3 has 13 amino acids. The CDR3, as DNA: TGTGCCAGCAGCGTTGCGGCCTCCTACGAGCAGTACTTC. This gives the protein CASSVAASYEQYF.

This clonotype came up once. CDR3 in DNA: TGTGCCAGCTACCAAGACAGCAAGAATGAGCAGTTCTTC. The encoded protein is CASYQDSKNEQFF. The chain links TRBV2 to TRBJ2-1, with D possibly being TRBD1 (5 bases). The germline gives CDR1 SNHLY, CDR2 FYNNEI. V was shortened by 8 bases and J by 7 bases, with 15 bases between the two germline ends. This CDR3 spans 13 amino acids. The whole variable domain, filled in from reference TRBV2 and TRBJ2-1, reads EPEVTQTPSHQVTQMGQEVILRCVPISNHLYFYWYRQILGQKVEFLVSFYNNEISEKSEIFDDQFSVERPDGSNFTLKIRSTKLEDSAMYFCASYQDSKNEQFFGPGTRLTVL.

The chain couples TRBV7-3 to TRBJ1-1, with TRBD1 matching over 8 bases. The CDR3 runs to 12 residues. Germline assignment: CDR1 SGHTA and CDR2 FQGTGA. Unmatched junction bases numbered 3, after V lost 6 bases and J lost 6 bases. CDR3 DNA sequence: TGTGCCAGCAGTCAGACAGGGGCTGAAGCTTTCTTT. The encoded protein is CASSQTGAEAFF.

The CDR3 protein is CASSFESGANVLTF. DNA for the CDR3: TGTGCCAGCAGTTTCGAGTCTGGGGCCAACGTCCTGACTTTC. The J gene is TRBJ2-6, the V gene TRBV27; D is uncertain. This CDR3 has 14 amino acids. V was pared by 3 bases and J by 1 base, with 4 bases between. Germline-derived CDR1 and CDR2 are MNHEY and SMNVEV (reference sequence).

The V call is TRBV19, the J call TRBJ1-2; 8 bases agree with TRBD1. The V gene's germline CDR1 is LNHDA and CDR2 SQIVND (reference sequence). Trimming removed 4 bases from V and 6 bases from J; junction bases left unmatched: 13. The CDR3 contains 16 residues. The DNA of the CDR3 is TGTGCCAGTAGTACACGACAGGGGAATGGCTACGATGGCTACACCTTC. Protein product: CASSTRQGNGYDGYTF.

V usage is TRBV20-1 and J usage is TRBJ2-5; possibly TRBD1 for D (6 bases). V lost 6 bases to trimming and J lost 4 bases, with 18 bases between them. The CDR3 has 14 amino acids. Germline assignment: CDR1 DFQATT and CDR2 SNEGSKA (reference sequence). CDR3 in DNA: TGCAGTGCCCATACAGGGTCAAGGGGAGAGACCCAGTACTTC. This sequence encodes CSAHTGSRGETQYF.

The V call is TRBV23-1, the J call TRBJ1-2; 8 nucleotides line up with TRBD1. TRBV23-1 is an ORF for which the function is uncertain. V lost 3 bases to trimming and J lost 8 bases; unmatched junction nucleotides: 8. CDR3 length: 14 residues. The CDR3 nucleotides are TGCGCCAGCAGTCACTTACAGGGGGTGGAGGGCTACACCTTC. Translated: CASSHLQGVEGYTF.

J is TRBJ2-1 and V is TRBV2; 13 nucleotides line up with TRBD2. V lost 2 bases and J lost 6; bases outside the gene matches: 1. This CDR3 is built from 15 residues. Germline CDR1 SNHLY, CDR2 FYNNEI. The DNA of the CDR3 is TGTGCCAGCAGTGAAAGACTAGCGGGGGGCAATGAGCAGTTCTTC. Translated: CASSERLAGGNEQFF.

The chain has TRBV20-1 and TRBJ2-7, with D unresolved. Trimming took off 1 base at V and 3 bases at J, with 4 bases between the two ends. There are 11 residues in the CDR3. Per the germline V gene, CDR1 is DFQATT and CDR2 is SNEGSKA (reference sequence). The chain's CDR3 is CSARASYEQYF. For the CDR3, the DNA is TGCAGTGCTAGAGCCAGCTACGAGCAGTACTTC.

The V and J genes are TRBV29-1 and TRBJ2-7, with D hard to call. Trimming took off 4 bases at V and 3 bases at J, with 19 bases between the two ends. The germline V gene has CDR1 SQVTM and CDR2 ANQGSEA. CDR3 length equals 15 residues. The CDR3 nucleotides are TGCAGCGTTGGAGACCGGGCTCTCTTGGGCTACGAGCAGTACTTC. Its translation is CSVGDRALLGYEQYF.